This is a list of T cell receptor beta chains from one sample in a study of T cells in Graves' hyperthyroidism and ophthalmopathy. Using its own MiXCR run on the multiplex PCR reads, TCRdb lists one record per CDR3 protein. The sample yields under 650,000 distinct CDR3 sequences, around 16% seen once. Sequencing was performed on blood. The receptors shown here come from a woman between 25 and 40 years old with Graves' hyperthyroidism. CDR3s include the opening cysteine and the closing phenylalanine or tryptophan. A D gene is named only where the DNA matches it firmly. Size values are once, few and many counts, or a class for expanded clones, and some rows have none.

clone size	V gene	J gene	D gene	CDR3 protein	CDR3 DNA
NA	TRBV15	TRBJ2-5	NA	CATSADRNQETQYF	TGTGCCACCAGCGCGGACAGAAACCAAGAGACCCAGTACTTC
few	TRBV4-2	TRBJ2-3	NA	CASSQDPRPFTDTQYF	TGTGCCAGCAGCCAAGATCCCCGTCCGTTCACAGATACGCAGTATTTT
few	TRBV6-1	TRBJ2-7	TRBD2	CASTQGAGGEQYF	TGTGCCAGCACTCAAGGGGCGGGAGGGGAGCAGTACTTC
many	TRBV2	TRBJ1-2	NA	CASSDVLLYTF	TGTGCCAGCAGTGATGTCCTACTCTACACCTTC
many	TRBV12-5	TRBJ1-2	TRBD1	CASGLVRGQANYGYTF	TGTGCTAGTGGTTTGGTAAGGGGGCAGGCAAACTATGGCTACACCTTC
many	TRBV5-1	TRBJ1-1	NA	CASSSLGPANTEAFF	TGCGCCAGCAGCTCTTTAGGACCAGCGAACACTGAAGCTTTCTTT
few	TRBV7-2	TRBJ2-7	NA	CASSLSGVSGTYEQYF	TGTGCCAGCAGCTTATCGGGGGTCAGCGGTACCTACGAGCAGTACTTC
few	TRBV19	TRBJ2-1	NA	CASSITGYRNEQFF	TGTGCCAGTAGTATCACGGGATACAGAAATGAGCAGTTCTTC
NA	TRBV10-3	TRBJ2-3	NA	CAIRGAGRSTDTQYF	TGTGCCATCAGGGGGGCAGGCAGAAGTACAGATACGCAGTATTTT
many	TRBV12-5	TRBJ1-5	NA	CASGLRAAQPQHF	TGTGCTAGTGGCCTCCGGGCAGCACAGCCCCAGCATTTT
many	TRBV20-1	TRBJ2-1	NA	CSAPIEGQPGDEQFF	TGCAGTGCCCCGATAGAAGGACAGCCAGGGGATGAGCAGTTCTTC
many	TRBV7-8	TRBJ2-7	NA	CASSLERFDEQYF	TGTGCCAGCAGCTTAGAGCGGTTCGACGAGCAGTACTTC
many	TRBV29-1	TRBJ2-7	NA	CSVEGDPQSSYEQYF	TGCAGCGTTGAAGGCGACCCACAGAGCTCCTACGAGCAGTACTTC
NA	TRBV28	TRBJ2-7	NA	CASSGVHYEQYF	TGTGCCAGCAGTGGAGTACACTACGAGCAGTACTTC
many	TRBV5-1	TRBJ2-1	TRBD2	CASSLVPGLAGGGEQFF	TGCGCCAGCAGCTTGGTGCCAGGACTAGCGGGAGGGGGTGAGCAGTTCTTC
few	TRBV6-1	TRBJ2-4	TRBD2	CASSRRAGDPKNIQYF	TGTGCCAGCAGCCGGAGAGCGGGAGACCCAAAAAACATTCAGTACTTC
NA	TRBV7-8	TRBJ1-5	NA	CASSLWWGVSNQPQHF	TGTGCCAGCAGCTTATGGTGGGGGGTTAGCAATCAGCCCCAGCATTTT
many	TRBV7-9	TRBJ1-1	TRBD1	CASSPGGHEGTEAFF	TGTGCCAGCAGCCCAGGGGGGCACGAGGGCACTGAAGCTTTCTTT
NA	TRBV18	TRBJ1-1	NA	CASSPNGANTEAFF	TGTGCCAGCTCTCCCAATGGGGCGAACACTGAAGCTTTCTTT
many	TRBV28	TRBJ1-2	NA	CASSDVGITNYGYTF	TGTGCCAGCAGTGATGTCGGGATTACTAACTATGGCTACACCTTC
many	TRBV27	TRBJ2-1	NA	CASSLGGGGVNEQFF	TGTGCCAGCAGTCTGGGAGGGGGGGGGGTCAATGAGCAGTTCTTC
few	TRBV12-3/TRBV12-4	TRBJ2-7	TRBD2	CASSLWGRGQYF	TGTGCCAGCAGTTTATGGGGGAGGGGGCAGTACTTC
few	TRBV20-1	TRBJ2-7	NA	CSAPLGEQYF	TGCAGTGCGCCCTTGGGTGAGCAGTACTTC
NA	TRBV28	TRBJ1-5	NA	CASSLDGLGGGNQPQHF	TGTGCCAGCAGTTTGGACGGACTCGGTGGGGGCAATCAGCCCCAGCATTTT
many	TRBV18	TRBJ2-5	NA	CASSLTRGAQETQYF	TGTGCCAGCTCACTCACGAGAGGGGCCCAAGAGACCCAGTACTTC
many	TRBV28	TRBJ2-2	NA	CASSLLSWELFF	TGTGCCAGCAGTTTGTTGTCTTGGGAGCTGTTTTTT
many	TRBV27	TRBJ2-7	NA	CASSLGTGPYEQYF	TGTGCCAGCAGTCTCGGGACGGGACCCTACGAGCAGTACTTC
few	TRBV7-8	TRBJ2-2	TRBD2	CASSLASFRSGRFSGELFF	TGTGCCAGCAGCTTAGCCTCCTTTAGAAGCGGGAGATTCTCCGGGGAGCTGTTTTTT
many	TRBV28	TRBJ2-7	TRBD2	CASSLGGSMDEQYF	TGTGCCAGCAGTCTGGGAGGGTCCATGGACGAGCAGTACTTC
NA	TRBV4-1	TRBJ2-5	NA	CASSQRSLAGKKGETQYF	TGCGCCAGCAGCCAACGGTCCCTGGCAGGGAAGAAGGGAGAGACCCAGTACTTC
NA	TRBV4-1	TRBJ1-2	NA	CASNQRDRQAYGYTF	TGCGCCAGCAACCAGAGGGACCGCCAAGCCTATGGCTACACCTTC
many	TRBV2	TRBJ2-7	TRBD2	CASSSGRTPNYEQYF	TGTGCCAGCAGTAGCGGGAGGACCCCCAACTACGAGCAGTACTTC
NA	TRBV28	TRBJ2-7	TRBD2	CASKGTSGSHEQYF	TGTGCCAGCAAGGGGACTAGCGGGAGCCACGAGCAGTACTTC
many	TRBV6-1	TRBJ1-4	NA	CASSRGQNEKLFF	TGTGCCAGCAGCAGGGGCCAGAATGAAAAACTGTTTTTT
many	TRBV2	TRBJ2-7	NA	CASSVTAEEQYF	TGTGCCAGCAGTGTTACTGCAGAAGAGCAGTACTTC
NA	TRBV6-2/TRBV6-3	TRBJ2-5	NA	CASSYSTIEPETQYF	TGTGCCAGCAGTTACTCTACCATCGAGCCGGAGACCCAGTACTTC
many	TRBV28	TRBJ1-5	TRBD1	CATIRRGLGQPQHF	TGTGCCACCATCCGGAGGGGGCTGGGGCAGCCCCAGCATTTT
many	TRBV29-1	TRBJ2-1	NA	CSVLGGQHNEQFF	TGCAGCGTGCTAGGAGGACAGCACAATGAGCAGTTCTTC
NA	TRBV14	TRBJ2-1	NA	CASSQHIPYNEQFF	TGTGCCAGCAGCCAACATATACCGTACAATGAGCAGTTCTTC
NA	TRBV30	TRBJ1-6	NA	CAWSPGTFSPLHF	TGTGCCTGGAGTCCCGGGACATTCTCACCCCTCCACTTT
many	TRBV28	TRBJ1-1	TRBD1	CASSRPGQGGNTEAFF	TGTGCCAGCAGCCGGCCGGGACAGGGTGGAAACACTGAAGCTTTCTTT
NA	TRBV20-1	TRBJ2-3	NA	CSARDQDTDTQYF	TGCAGTGCTAGGGACCAAGACACAGATACGCAGTATTTT